These T cell receptor beta chains were read from a single sample in a study of blood T cell repertoires in COVID-19. Using immunoSEQ multiplex PCR, the repertoire was profiled, and TCRdb retains in-frame clones only, with some absent. There are under 300,000 clones in the sample; approximately 91% occur only once, and approximately 0.94% lies in the top ten. Sequencing used peripheral blood. The receptors originated from a middle-aged woman who had recovered from COVID-19. The CDR3 runs from the conserved cysteine through the conserved F or W. Fields, in order: CDR3 protein, CDR3 DNA, J gene, D gene, clone size, V gene. D genes are given only for firm matches. Size is stated for part of the rows, as once, few or many counts, or as a class when the clone is expanded.

CASSLSKLAGPNTDTQYF | TGTGCCAGCAGTTTGTCGAAACTAGCGGGCCCAAACACAGATACGCAGTATTTT | TRBJ2-3 | TRBD2 | NA | TRBV28
CASSPRTPVCNQPQHF | TGTGCCAGCAGCCCCCGGACACCCGTCTGCAATCAGCCCCAGCATTTT | TRBJ1-5 | NA | NA | TRBV21-1
CASSATGALGGTQYF | TGTGCCAGCAGCGCGACCGGGGCCCTGGGAGGGACCCAGTACTTC | TRBJ2-5 | NA | once | TRBV5-8
CASSGREPGYNEQFF | TGTGCCAGCAGTGGCCGGGAGCCCGGCTACAATGAGCAGTTCTTC | TRBJ2-1 | NA | NA | TRBV27
CASSFGTGELFF | TGTGCCAGCAGTTTCGGTACCGGGGAGCTGTTTTTT | TRBJ2-2 | NA | NA | TRBV12-3/TRBV12-4
CSYGRRFGELFF | TGTTCCTATGGGAGAAGATTTGGGGAGCTGTTTTTT | TRBJ2-2 | NA | NA | TRBV30
CAISEKREGPNEQFF | TGTGCCATCAGTGAAAAGCGGGAGGGCCCGAATGAGCAGTTCTTC | TRBJ2-1 | TRBD2 | NA | TRBV10-3
CASRASGGVQETQYF | TGTGCCAGCAGGGCTAGCGGTGGTGTCCAAGAGACCCAGTACTTC | TRBJ2-5 | TRBD2 | NA | TRBV11-3
CASSSRTHTGELFF | TGCGCCAGCAGCTCAAGGACTCACACCGGGGAGCTGTTTTTT | TRBJ2-2 | NA | NA | TRBV5-1
CASSRGSNQPQHF | TGTGCCAGCAGCCGCGGTAGCAATCAGCCCCAGCATTTT | TRBJ1-5 | NA | once | TRBV7-9
CATSDLGRGGNEKLFF | TGTGCCACCAGTGATTTGGGTAGGGGCGGTAATGAAAAACTGTTTTTT | TRBJ1-4 | NA | NA | TRBV24-1
CASSPPSASSYNEQFF | TGTGCCAGCAGCCCCCCTAGCGCCAGCTCCTACAATGAGCAGTTCTTC | TRBJ2-1 | NA | NA | TRBV5-4
CASKSGIGNQPQHF | TGTGCCAGTAAATCGGGTATTGGCAATCAGCCCCAGCATTTT | TRBJ1-5 | NA | few | TRBV19
CASSSRISNQPQHF | TGTGCCAGCAGTTCCAGGATTAGCAATCAGCCCCAGCATTTT | TRBJ1-5 | NA | NA | TRBV28
CASSQVGRGESETQYF | TGCGCCAGCAGCCAAGTTGGTCGGGGAGAGTCGGAGACCCAGTACTTC | TRBJ2-5 | NA | NA | TRBV4-1
CASSQSDTSYNEQFF | TGTGCCAGCAGCCAAAGCGATACCTCCTACAATGAGCAGTTCTTC | TRBJ2-1 | NA | NA | TRBV3-1/TRBV3-2
CASKAGVGQPQHF | TGTGCCAGCAAGGCAGGGGTGGGTCAGCCCCAGCATTTT | TRBJ1-5 | NA | few | TRBV6-5
CASSPSGRDETQYF | TGTGCCAGCAGCCCTAGCGGGAGGGATGAGACCCAGTACTTC | TRBJ2-5 | TRBD2 | once | TRBV9
CASSTRQLTEAFF | TGTGCCAGCAGCACCCGACAGCTCACTGAAGCTTTCTTT | TRBJ1-1 | NA | NA | TRBV28
CASSGQAPEQYF | TGTGCCAGCAGTGGACAGGCCCCCGAGCAGTACTTC | TRBJ2-7 | NA | NA | TRBV6-4
CASSHRGEAFF | TGTGCCAGCAGTCACCGGGGGGAAGCTTTCTTT | TRBJ1-1 | NA | NA | TRBV5-6
CASSLTAGTATTNEKLFF | TGTGCCAGCAGTCTTACCGCCGGGACAGCCACAACTAATGAAAAACTGTTTTTT | TRBJ1-4 | TRBD1 | NA | TRBV6-6
CSAMAEQYF | TGCAGTGCTATGGCCGAGCAGTACTTC | TRBJ2-7 | NA | NA | TRBV20-1
CASSGQFPLTEAFF | TGTGCCAGCAGCGGACAGTTCCCTTTGACTGAAGCTTTCTTT | TRBJ1-1 | NA | NA | TRBV2
CASLIQREAEQYF | TGTGCCAGCCTTATACAACGGGAAGCCGAGCAGTACTTC | TRBJ2-7 | NA | NA | TRBV6-5
CASSAGGSLNTEAFF | TGTGCCAGCTCAGCGGGTGGCAGCCTGAACACTGAAGCTTTCTTT | TRBJ1-1 | NA | NA | TRBV18
CAWSSGIGTGELFF | TGTGCCTGGAGTAGCGGGATAGGCACCGGGGAGCTGTTTTTT | TRBJ2-2 | TRBD2 | once | TRBV30
CASSQPGQGDYGYTF | TGCGCCAGCAGCCAACCCGGACAGGGTGACTATGGCTACACCTTC | TRBJ1-2 | TRBD1 | NA | TRBV4-1
CASSPPAGGGADTQYF | TGTGCCAGCAGCCCCCCGGCGGGAGGAGGCGCAGATACGCAGTATTTT | TRBJ2-3 | TRBD2 | NA | TRBV14
CASSPTGNTGELFF | TGTGCCAGCAGCCCGACTGGGAACACCGGGGAGCTGTTTTTT | TRBJ2-2 | NA | NA | TRBV5-6